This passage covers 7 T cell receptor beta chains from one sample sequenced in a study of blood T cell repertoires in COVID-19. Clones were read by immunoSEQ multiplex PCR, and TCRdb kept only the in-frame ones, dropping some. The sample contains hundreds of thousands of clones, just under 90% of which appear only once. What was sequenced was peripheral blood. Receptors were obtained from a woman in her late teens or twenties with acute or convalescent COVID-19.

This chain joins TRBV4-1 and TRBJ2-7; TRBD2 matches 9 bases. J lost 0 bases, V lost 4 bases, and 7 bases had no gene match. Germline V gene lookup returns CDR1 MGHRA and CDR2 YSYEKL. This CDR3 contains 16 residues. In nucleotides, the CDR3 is TGCGCCAGCAGCCCGGGAGGCGGGGGGGACTCCTACGAGCAGTACTTC. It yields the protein CASSPGGGGDSYEQYF.

Here the CDR3 DNA reads TGTGCCACCAGTGATTCGACAGGGGACACTGAAGCTTTCTTT. This codes for CATSDSTGDTEAFF. The chain couples TRBV24-1 to TRBJ1-1; TRBD1 matches at 8 bases. Trimming at V came to 2 bases and at J to 3 bases, leaving 1 base not matched to a gene. The CDR3 loop spans 14 amino acids. Germline CDR1 is KGHDR and CDR2 is SFDVKD.

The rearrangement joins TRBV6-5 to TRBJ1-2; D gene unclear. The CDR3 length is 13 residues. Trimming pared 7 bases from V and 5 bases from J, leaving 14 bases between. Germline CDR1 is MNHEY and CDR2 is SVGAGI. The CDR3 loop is CASMVSGLYGYTF. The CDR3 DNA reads TGTGCCAGCATGGTTTCTGGGCTGTATGGCTACACCTTC.

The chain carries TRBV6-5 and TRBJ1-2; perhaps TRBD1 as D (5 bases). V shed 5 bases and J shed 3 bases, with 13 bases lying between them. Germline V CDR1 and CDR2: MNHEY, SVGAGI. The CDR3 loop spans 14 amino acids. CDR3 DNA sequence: TGTGCCAGCAGTAAGGGGCGCTGGGACTATGGCTACACCTTC. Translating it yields CASSKGRWDYGYTF.

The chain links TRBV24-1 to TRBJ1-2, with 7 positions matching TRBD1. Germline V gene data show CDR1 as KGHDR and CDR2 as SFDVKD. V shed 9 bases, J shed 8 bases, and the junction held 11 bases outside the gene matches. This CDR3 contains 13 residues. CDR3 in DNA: TGTGCCACCGGTACTCGACAGGGAGGAGGCTACACCTTC. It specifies CATGTRQGGGYTF.

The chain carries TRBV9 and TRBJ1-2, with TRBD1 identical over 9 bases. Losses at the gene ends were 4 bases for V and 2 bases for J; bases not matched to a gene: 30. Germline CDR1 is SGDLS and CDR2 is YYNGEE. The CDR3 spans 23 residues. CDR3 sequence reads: CASSPIATWGDREEVRRNYGYTF. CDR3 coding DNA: TGTGCCAGCAGCCCTATAGCAACATGGGGGGACAGGGAAGAAGTTCGGCGAAACTATGGCTACACCTTC.

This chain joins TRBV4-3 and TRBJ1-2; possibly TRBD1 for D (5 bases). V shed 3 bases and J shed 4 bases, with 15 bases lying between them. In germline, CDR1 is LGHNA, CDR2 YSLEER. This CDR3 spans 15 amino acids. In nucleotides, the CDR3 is TGCGCCAGCAGCCAGATTGCGGGGGAAATCTATGGCTACACCTTC. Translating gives CASSQIAGEIYGYTF.